A selection of T cell receptor beta chains follows, all from one sample in a study of CD8 T cells in ankylosing spondylitis. TCRdb recomputed calls from the 5' RACE reads with MiXCR, one row per CDR3 protein. The top ten clones hold around an eighth of a sample with about 150,000 distinct CDR3 sequences, 7.3% of them seen once. Sequencing was carried out using blood, either unsorted or a sorted T cell fraction (not recorded which). All receptors derive from a female donor with ankylosing spondylitis or in good health (not recorded which). Each CDR3 is given with its conserved first and last residue. A D gene is named only where the DNA matches it firmly. Clone size is given for some rows only: seen once, a few or many times, or a class if the clone is expanded.

TRBJ2-2 | TRBV29-1 | . | many | TGCAGCGGGGGGGAAACCGGGGAGCTGTTTTTT | CSGGETGELFF
TRBJ2-7 | TRBV15 | . | few | TGTGCCACCAGCAGAGATCGGCAGGGCGTCGAGCAGTACTTC | CATSRDRQGVEQYF
TRBJ1-1 | TRBV20-1 | . | many | TGCAGTGCTAGAAGCTCAGGGCTTATGAACACTGAAGCTTTCTTT | CSARSSGLMNTEAFF
TRBJ2-7 | TRBV10-3 | . | many | TGTGCCATCAGTGAGTCGGGTCCTACTACCTACGAGCAGTACTTC | CAISESGPTTYEQYF
TRBJ2-7 | TRBV6-2/TRBV6-3 | . | many | TGTGCCAGCAGTTCCGACCCCCGGCGGAGCTACGAGCAGTACTTC | CASSSDPRRSYEQYF
TRBJ2-7 | TRBV5-1 | . | many | TGCGCCAGCAGCTTGACGCCGGCTTCCTACGAGCAGTACTTC | CASSLTPASYEQYF
TRBJ2-3 | TRBV9 | . | . | TGTGCCAGCAGCGTAGCTCAGAGTGTGGGCGCAGATACGCAGTATTTT | CASSVAQSVGADTQYF
TRBJ1-2 | TRBV7-3 | . | many | TGTGCCAGCAGCCAGGACAGTTTAACCGGCTACACCTTC | CASSQDSLTGYTF
TRBJ2-2 | TRBV5-1 | TRBD2 | few | TGCGCCAGCAGCTCTATAGCGGGGTCGAACACCGGGGAGCTGTTTTTT | CASSSIAGSNTGELFF
TRBJ2-7 | TRBV11-2 | TRBD1 | . | TGTGCCAGCAGCTCTCGGACAGGGGGCTACGAGCAGTACTTC | CASSSRTGGYEQYF
TRBJ2-2 | TRBV12-3/TRBV12-4 | . | many | TGTGCCAGCAGTTTAGCCGGGTTTGACGGGGAGCTGTTTTTT | CASSLAGFDGELFF
TRBJ1-5 | TRBV12-3/TRBV12-4 | . | . | TGTGCCAGCAGTGTACAGGGAAGGCAGCCCCAGCATTTT | CASSVQGRQPQHF
TRBJ2-1 | TRBV4-1 | . | many | TGCGCCAGCAGCCATATCAGAAATGAGCAGTTCTTC | CASSHIRNEQFF
TRBJ1-2 | TRBV5-1 | . | . | TGCGCCAGCAGCTTGGGGACGGATTTCTATGGCTACACCTTC | CASSLGTDFYGYTF
TRBJ2-5 | TRBV25-1 | . | many | TGTGCCAGCAGTGAACCTAGGGGGGTAGAGACCCAGTACTTC | CASSEPRGVETQYF
TRBJ1-5 | TRBV6-1 | . | many | TGTGCCAGCAGCCGACAGCTACCCCGGAGCAATCAGCCCCAGCATTTT | CASSRQLPRSNQPQHF
TRBJ2-2 | TRBV30 | TRBD2 | few | TGTGCCTGGAGTGTCCTGTCGGGGGGGCGCACCGGGGAGCTGTTTTTT | CAWSVLSGGRTGELFF
TRBJ2-7 | TRBV6-1 | . | many | TGTGCCAGCAGTGAAGGGGGGGAGTGGAGTTACGAGCAGTACTTC | CASSEGGEWSYEQYF
TRBJ2-5 | TRBV9 | TRBD2 | many | TGTGCCAGCAGCGTAGATCCAAGCGGGGGACTCCAAGAGACCCAGTACTTC | CASSVDPSGGLQETQYF
TRBJ1-1 | TRBV3-1 | . | many | TGTGCCAGCAGCCAAGATACGGGGGCTTTCTTT | CASSQDTGAFF
TRBJ2-3 | TRBV5-1 | . | many | TGCGCCAGCAGCCTAGCAACACGAGGGGATACGCAGTATTTT | CASSLATRGDTQYF
TRBJ2-7 | TRBV5-1 | . | many | TGCGCCAGCAGCTTCGGTAAGGACGAGCAGTACTTC | CASSFGKDEQYF
TRBJ2-7 | TRBV20-1 | . | many | TGCAGTGCTAGAGATCCTTGGGGGACAATCGAGCAGTACTTC | CSARDPWGTIEQYF
TRBJ1-1 | TRBV12-3/TRBV12-4 | TRBD1 | many | TGTGCCAGCAGGCTACAGGGGCGCACTGAAGCTTTCTTT | CASRLQGRTEAFF
TRBJ2-3 | TRBV6-5 | TRBD2 | once | TGTGCCAGCAGTTTCCTCGGGACTAGCGGGGGGGGCACAGATACGCAGTATTTT | CASSFLGTSGGGTDTQYF
TRBJ2-1 | TRBV11-2 | . | few | TGTGCCAGCAGCGGATACAGGGTCTCCTACAATGAGCAGTTCTTC | CASSGYRVSYNEQFF
TRBJ1-2 | TRBV20-1 | . | few | TGCAGTGCTAGAGGTTCAATGAGGGACACCTTATATGGCTACACCTTC | CSARGSMRDTLYGYTF
TRBJ1-5 | TRBV7-8 | . | many | TGTGCCAGCAGCAAGATGGGGGGAACAGGCAATCAGCCCCAGCATTTT | CASSKMGGTGNQPQHF
TRBJ1-2 | TRBV2 | . | many | TGTGCCAGCAGTGAGGAGAACTATGGCTACACCTTC | CASSEENYGYTF
TRBJ1-4 | TRBV2 | . | many | TGTGCCAGCAGCCGAGACAGGCCTCCGGGCGCGCAACTGTTTTTT | CASSRDRPPGAQLFF
TRBJ2-5 | TRBV4-3 | . | many | TGCGCCAGCAGCCAAGAATATTCAGGTCGCGGACAAGAGACCCAGTACTTC | CASSQEYSGRGQETQYF
TRBJ2-2 | TRBV20-1 | TRBD2 | many | TGCAGTGCGCGGGGACTAGCGGACAACACCGGGGAGCTGTTTTTT | CSARGLADNTGELFF
TRBJ1-4 | TRBV5-6 | . | many | TGTGCCAGCACCGACCGACAGAGATGGACTGAAAAACTGTTTTTT | CASTDRQRWTEKLFF
TRBJ2-5 | TRBV5-1 | . | many | TGCGCCAGCAGCTTGGCCATCCAAGAGACCCAGTACTTC | CASSLAIQETQYF
TRBJ2-7 | TRBV28 | . | many | TGTGCCAGCAGTCTCATATGGACAAGGAGCTCCTACGAGCAGTACTTC | CASSLIWTRSSYEQYF
TRBJ2-5 | TRBV29-1 | . | . | TGCAGCGTTGCGTCCAGGTCGGGAGAGACCCAGTACTTC | CSVASRSGETQYF
TRBJ2-7 | TRBV4-1 | . | . | TGCGCCAGCAGCCAAGATGTTTCCCTACCGAGCTCCTACGAGCATGGGCAGTACTTC | CASSQDVSLPSSYEHGQYF
TRBJ1-4 | TRBV25-1 | . | many | TGTGCCAGCAGTGGGACGGCAGAAAAACTGTTTTTT | CASSGTAEKLFF
TRBJ1-1 | TRBV5-6 | TRBD1 | few | TGTGCCAGCAGCGGCAGGGGGATGAGCACTGAAGCTTTCTTT | CASSGRGMSTEAFF
TRBJ1-1 | TRBV27 | . | many | TGTGCCAGCAGTTTCCAGGGTTGGACTGAAGCTTTCTTT | CASSFQGWTEAFF
TRBJ2-7 | TRBV10-3 | . | many | TGTGCCATCAGTGAGTCTGGGGGGAACTACGAGCAGTACTTC | CAISESGGNYEQYF
TRBJ2-7 | TRBV20-1 | TRBD2 | . | TGCAGTGCTGTAACCCTCTTACCTCGGACTAGCGGGGCCTACGAGCAGTACTTC | CSAVTLLPRTSGAYEQYF
TRBJ2-1 | TRBV5-1 | . | many | TGCGCCAGCAGCCCCGGAGGGTCCTACAATGAGCAGTTCTTC | CASSPGGSYNEQFF
TRBJ2-1 | TRBV5-1 | TRBD1 | many | TGCGCCAGCAGCTGGAGACAGGGGGCTCCTGACAATGAGCAGTTCTTC | CASSWRQGAPDNEQFF
TRBJ2-1 | TRBV5-1 | TRBD2 | many | TGCGCCAGCAGCCAAACTAGCGGGGGGATATGGCAGTTCTTC | CASSQTSGGIWQFF
TRBJ1-1 | TRBV28 | . | many | TGTGCCAGCAGGTCCAGCGTGTACGCGGGAAACACTGAAGCTTTCTTT | CASRSSVYAGNTEAFF
TRBJ1-2 | TRBV4-1 | . | many | TGCGCCAGCAGCCAAGATCCTCAGGGCCCGCCTTATGGCTACACCTTC | CASSQDPQGPPYGYTF
TRBJ1-1 | TRBV6-6 | . | . | TGTGCCAGCAGTTACCCTGGACAGACTGAAGCTTTCTTT | CASSYPGQTEAFF
TRBJ2-1 | TRBV20-1 | TRBD2 | many | TGCAGTGCTAACGGGCGCGGGGGAAACAATGAGCAGTTCTTC | CSANGRGGNNEQFF
TRBJ2-2 | TRBV7-2 | . | many | TGTGCCAGCAGCTATGGGGAACAGGGAGGAGGCGGGGAGCTGTTTTTT | CASSYGEQGGGGELFF
TRBJ1-2 | TRBV10-1 | TRBD1 | . | TGCGCCAGCATTCCGGGACAGCATAACTATGGCTACACCTTC | CASIPGQHNYGYTF
TRBJ2-1 | TRBV12-3/TRBV12-4 | . | many | TGTGCCAGCAGTTTTAGGGCGACAGGCAGTAATGAGCAGTTCTTC | CASSFRATGSNEQFF
TRBJ2-3 | TRBV7-7 | . | few | TGTGCTAGCAGCCCCCAGGAGGGGAATACGCAGTATTTT | CASSPQEGNTQYF
TRBJ2-7 | TRBV7-7 | . | many | TGTGCTAGCAGCTTAGACCCTCTTTCCGAGCAGTACTTC | CASSLDPLSEQYF
TRBJ1-1 | TRBV20-1 | . | . | TGCAGTGCTTGGAGAAATGAAGCTTTCTTT | CSAWRNEAFF
TRBJ2-2 | TRBV20-1 | . | many | TGCAGTGCTAGGTCAGAGAACACCGGGGAGCTGTTTTTT | CSARSENTGELFF
TRBJ2-1 | TRBV6-6 | . | many | TGTGCCAGCAGGACTTTCGGCAATGAGCAGTTCTTC | CASRTFGNEQFF
TRBJ1-2 | TRBV30 | . | . | TGTGCCTGGAGTAAGACACAGGGAACTGGCTACACCTTC | CAWSKTQGTGYTF
TRBJ1-1 | TRBV5-8 | TRBD1 | many | TGTGCCAGCAGCTTGGTCGACAGGGGGACTGAAGCTTTCTTT | CASSLVDRGTEAFF